The clone carrying this T cell receptor (beta chain) was found a few times. Its antigen is unknown. Ophthalmopathy cases scored 3 or more on the Clinical Activity Score and 4 or more on NOSPECS grade, with duration below 3 months. On the basis of clinical symptoms, serum thyroxine and TRAb, thyroid ultrasound and orbital computed tomography, diagnoses were made. Amplification of TCR beta CDR3 regions was performed using RNA transcripts as template. The HTBI primer set was used in a first-round RT-PCR of the TCR CDR3. One entry per CDR3 protein, called by TCRdb with MiXCR from the multiplex PCR reads. This sample has a few hundred thousand distinct CDR3 sequences, with 15% to 20% found just once. V was clipped by 2 bases and J by 7 bases, with 20 bases between them. The CDR3 covers 16 residues. Germline V gives CDR1 SNHLY, CDR2 FYNNEI. This specimen belongs to a study of T cells in Graves' hyperthyroidism and ophthalmopathy.

The study's findings and limits: Ophthalmopathy was distinguished from stable hyperthyroidism by 13 V-J signatures. Model-based prediction identified ophthalmopathy a median 6.5 months prior to its onset.

The sequencing input was blood. The chain employs TRBV2 and TRBJ1-2; the D is unclear. The TCR originated in a woman between 40 and 55 years old with Graves' ophthalmopathy. The chain's CDR3 is CASSESPDLGSGGYTF. The CDR3 bases are TGTGCCAGCAGTGAATCCCCGGACCTCGGTAGTGGTGGCTACACCTTC.